This is a list of T cell receptor beta chains from one sample in a study of CD8+CD57+ T cells in acquired aplastic anemia. One entry per CDR3 protein, called by TCRdb with MiXCR from the reads. The sample lists 190,000 or so distinct CDR3 sequences, approximately 52% seen once, with about 2% in the top ten. Sequenced material: sorted CD4+, CD8+, or CD8+CD57+ T cells (not recorded which) from PBMCs. The receptors were gathered from a human donor with aplastic anemia. Each CDR3 is given with its conserved first and last residue. A D gene is named only where the DNA matches it firmly. Clone size is shown for a subset of rows, as once, few, many or a class of expanded clone.

v_gene,j_gene,d_gene,abundance,CDR3aa,CDR3nt
TRBV6-1,TRBJ2-3,.,many,CASSWGPSTDTQYF,TGTGCCAGCAGTTGGGGGCCCAGCACAGATACGCAGTATTTT
TRBV2,TRBJ1-2,.,.,CASRSGGDSNYGYTF,TGTGCCAGCAGGTCCGGGGGAGACTCTAACTATGGCTACACCTTC
TRBV24-1,TRBJ2-1,TRBD1,.,CATMGQGIHEQFF,TGTGCCACCATGGGACAGGGGATTCATGAGCAGTTCTTC
TRBV7-2,TRBJ2-7,.,.,CASSSRSGQPYEQYF,TGTGCCAGCAGTTCTCGGAGTGGACAGCCCTACGAGCAGTACTTC
TRBV7-3,TRBJ2-1,.,.,CASSLGGGSYEQFF,TGTGCCAGCAGCTTAGGTGGCGGATCCTACGAGCAGTTCTTC
TRBV24-1,TRBJ2-7,TRBD1,.,CATGGQGAGEQYF,TGTGCCACCGGGGGACAGGGGGCGGGGGAGCAGTACTTC
TRBV5-1,TRBJ2-1,.,many,CASSLSGVSSYNEQFF,TGCGCCAGCAGTTTGTCAGGGGTCAGCTCCTACAATGAGCAGTTCTTC
TRBV2,TRBJ2-5,.,.,CASSEESLTQYF,TGTGCCAGCAGTGAAGAGTCCCTGACCCAGTACTTC
TRBV10-3,TRBJ2-7,.,few,CAISVRPDSTYEQYF,TGTGCCATCAGTGTCCGGCCAGACAGCACCTACGAGCAGTACTTC
TRBV6-1,TRBJ2-7,.,many,CASNPSAGPYEQYF,TGTGCCAGCAATCCTTCCGCAGGACCTTACGAGCAGTACTTC
TRBV19,TRBJ1-2,.,many,CASSPTVANYGYTF,TGTGCCAGTAGTCCGACAGTGGCTAACTATGGCTACACCTTC
TRBV24-1,TRBJ1-1,.,.,CATSVTDTEAFF,TGTGCCACCAGTGTCACTGACACTGAAGCTTTCTTT
TRBV5-8,TRBJ1-1,.,.,CASSLEAAINTEAFF,TGTGCCAGCAGCTTGGAAGCGGCAATTAACACTGAAGCTTTCTTT
TRBV20-1,TRBJ1-4,.,.,CSARDMTEKLFF,TGCAGTGCTAGGGATATGACTGAAAAACTGTTTTTT
TRBV11-2,TRBJ2-7,.,.,CASSLAGTRFEQYF,TGTGCCAGCAGCTTAGCCGGGACCCGCTTCGAGCAGTACTTC
TRBV9,TRBJ1-1,.,many,CASSARQDLNTEAFF,TGTGCCAGCAGCGCACGACAGGATTTGAACACTGAAGCTTTCTTT
TRBV3-1,TRBJ2-6,.,many,CASILSSGANVLTF,TGTGCCAGCATCCTCTCCTCTGGGGCCAACGTCCTGACTTTC
TRBV29-1,TRBJ1-2,.,.,CSAKAPGKDYGYTF,TGCAGCGCAAAAGCCCCCGGGAAGGACTATGGCTACACCTTC
TRBV7-3,TRBJ2-7,.,.,CASSPDITYEQYF,TGTGCCAGCAGCCCGGACATTACCTACGAGCAGTACTTC
TRBV10-3,TRBJ1-3,.,.,CAINLEGRNTIYF,TGTGCCATCAATCTAGAGGGGAGAAACACCATATATTTT
TRBV20-1,TRBJ2-3,TRBD2,.,CSAGARRLAGGQDTQYF,TGCAGTGCTGGGGCCCGGAGACTAGCGGGGGGGCAAGATACGCAGTATTTT
TRBV19,TRBJ2-6,.,once,CARNARDPESDSGANVLTF,TGTGCCAGGAACGCACGGGACCCAGAATCGGACTCTGGGGCCAACGTCCTGACTTTC
TRBV7-9,TRBJ2-5,.,.,CASSSRGGTQYF,TGTGCCAGCAGCTCAAGGGGGGGGACCCAGTACTTC
TRBV15,TRBJ2-1,.,few,CATSSDSPQLFF,TGTGCCACCAGCAGCGACTCCCCCCAGCTGTTCTTC
TRBV5-1,TRBJ2-5,TRBD2,.,CASSLGLAGVFETQYF,TGCGCCAGCAGCTTGGGACTAGCGGGAGTTTTTGAGACCCAGTACTTC
TRBV20-1,TRBJ2-1,TRBD2,many,CSASPSASGRLREQFF,TGCAGTGCTTCCCCCTCGGCTAGCGGGAGACTAAGGGAGCAGTTCTTC
TRBV29-1,TRBJ2-1,TRBD1,few,CSVPGTGGLEQFF,TGCAGCGTCCCCGGGACAGGGGGTCTTGAGCAGTTCTTC
TRBV7-8,TRBJ2-1,TRBD2,many,CASSSSGGRYNEQFF,TGTGCCAGCAGCTCTAGCGGGGGCCGGTACAATGAGCAGTTCTTC
TRBV20-1,TRBJ2-7,.,few,CSASPGSSPSYEQYF,TGCAGTGCTAGTCCAGGGAGTTCCCCATCCTACGAGCAGTACTTC
TRBV12-3/TRBV12-4,TRBJ2-4,.,once,CASSSGRDKNVQYF,TGTGCCAGCAGTTCAGGACGGGACAAAAACGTTCAGTACTTC
TRBV7-4,TRBJ1-1,.,few,CASSSNRNMNTEAFF,TGTGCCAGCAGCTCCAATAGAAACATGAACACTGAAGCTTTCTTT
TRBV9,TRBJ2-4,TRBD2,.,CASSPGVAGAKNIQYF,TGTGCCAGCAGCCCCGGGGTAGCGGGGGCCAAAAACATTCAGTACTTC
TRBV18,TRBJ2-1,TRBD2,few,CASSPQTSGSNEQFF,TGTGCCAGCTCACCACAGACTAGCGGGAGCAATGAGCAGTTCTTC
TRBV11-2,TRBJ2-2,TRBD2,many,CASSDGRTSRIGELFF,TGTGCCAGCAGCGACGGGAGGACTAGTCGTATCGGGGAGCTGTTTTTT
TRBV11-2,TRBJ1-2,TRBD1,.,CASSSTGTGDSYGYTF,TGTGCCAGCAGCTCGACCGGGACAGGGGATTCGTATGGCTACACCTTC
TRBV29-1,TRBJ2-7,.,many,CSVHISYEQYF,TGCAGCGTCCACATTTCCTACGAGCAGTACTTC
TRBV7-9,TRBJ1-2,.,.,CASRTTENYGYTF,TGTGCCAGCAGGACAACAGAGAACTATGGCTACACCTTC
TRBV28,TRBJ1-6,.,many,CASSFGARGNNSPLHF,TGTGCCAGCAGTTTTGGGGCCAGGGGCAATAATTCACCCCTCCACTTT
TRBV28,TRBJ2-3,TRBD2,few,CASEGGGRDTDTQYF,TGTGCCAGCGAGGGGGGCGGGAGGGACACAGATACGCAGTATTTT
TRBV19,TRBJ1-1,.,few,CASSLSRNTEAFF,TGTGCCAGTAGTTTATCCAGAAACACTGAAGCTTTCTTT
TRBV20-1,TRBJ1-2,TRBD1,.,CSAGTGFYGYTF,TGCAGTGCTGGGACAGGCTTCTATGGCTACACCTTC